This paragraph covers one T cell receptor beta chain sequence. Looked up from germline, CDR1 is SGDLS and CDR2 is YYNGEE. The germline V and J ends were trimmed by 5 bases and 7 bases, with 17 bases remaining between them. The CDR3 runs 14 residues. Time point indicated: blood at routine non-recurrence follow-up after resection. The entry originates in a study of spatial heterogeneity in lung cancer. Whole-study context: Sequenced were any available follow-up PBMC samples, which had been obtained a median of roughly 2 years after resection. Detected sequences consistently included more beta-chain ones than alpha-chain ones. There were, on average, more than nine raw-read appearances for each unique TCR and UMI combination.

TCRdb ran MiXCR on the 5' RACE reads and lists one entry per CDR3 protein. The sample yields 39,000 or so distinct CDR3 sequences, about 10% seen once. The TCR was taken from a female donor with early-stage non-small cell lung cancer. V is TRBV9 and J is TRBJ2-3; tentatively, D is TRBD1 or TRBD2 (5 bases each). Sequencing used PBMCs, obtained at follow-up. In DNA form, the CDR3 reads TGTGCCAGCAGTAGGGGAGATGGCCTTAATACGCAGTATTTT. The encoded protein is CASSRGDGLNTQYF.